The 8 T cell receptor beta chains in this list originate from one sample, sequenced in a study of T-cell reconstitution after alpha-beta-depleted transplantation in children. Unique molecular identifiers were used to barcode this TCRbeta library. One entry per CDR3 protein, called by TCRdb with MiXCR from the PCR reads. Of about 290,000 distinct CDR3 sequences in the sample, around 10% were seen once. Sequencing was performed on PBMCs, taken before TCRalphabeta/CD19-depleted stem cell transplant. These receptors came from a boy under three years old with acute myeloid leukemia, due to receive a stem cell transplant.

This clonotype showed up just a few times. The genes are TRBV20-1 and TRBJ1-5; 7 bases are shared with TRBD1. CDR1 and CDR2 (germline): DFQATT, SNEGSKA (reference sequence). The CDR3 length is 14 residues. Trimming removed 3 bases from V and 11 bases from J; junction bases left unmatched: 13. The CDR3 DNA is TGCAGTGCTAGGCCCGGGACAGTTACTTGGGCCCAGCATTTT. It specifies CSARPGTVTWAQHF.

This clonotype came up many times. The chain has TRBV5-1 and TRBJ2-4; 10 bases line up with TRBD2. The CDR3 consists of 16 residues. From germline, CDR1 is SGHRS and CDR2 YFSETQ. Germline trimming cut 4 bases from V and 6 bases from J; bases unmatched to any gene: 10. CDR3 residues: CASSMNLAGVRNIQYF. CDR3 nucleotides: TGCGCCAGCAGCATGAACCTAGCGGGAGTGAGAAACATTCAGTACTTC.

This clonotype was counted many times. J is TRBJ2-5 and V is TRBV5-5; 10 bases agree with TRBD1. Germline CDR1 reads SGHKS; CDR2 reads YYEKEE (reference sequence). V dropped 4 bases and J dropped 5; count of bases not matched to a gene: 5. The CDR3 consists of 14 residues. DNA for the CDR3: TGTGCCAGCAGCCTTGACAGGGGGCTGGAGACCCAGTACTTC. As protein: CASSLDRGLETQYF.

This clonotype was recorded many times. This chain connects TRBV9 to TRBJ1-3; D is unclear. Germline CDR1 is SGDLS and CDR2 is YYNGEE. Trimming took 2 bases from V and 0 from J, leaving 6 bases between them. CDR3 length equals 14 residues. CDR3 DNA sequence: TGTGCCAGCAGCGTTCACTTCTCTGGAAACACCATATATTTT. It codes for CASSVHFSGNTIYF. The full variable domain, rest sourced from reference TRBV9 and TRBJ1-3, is DSGVTQTPKHLITATGQRVTLRCSPRSGDLSVYWYQQSLDQGLQFLIQYYNGEERAKGNILERFSAQQFPDLHSELNLSSLELGDSALYFCASSVHFSGNTIYFGEGSWLTVV.

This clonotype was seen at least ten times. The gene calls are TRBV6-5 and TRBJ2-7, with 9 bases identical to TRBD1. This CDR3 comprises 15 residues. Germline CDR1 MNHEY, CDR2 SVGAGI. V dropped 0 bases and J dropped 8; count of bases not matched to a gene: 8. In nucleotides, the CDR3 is TGTGCCAGCAGTTACTCTCCGGGACAGGGAACAAAGCAGTACTTC. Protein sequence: CASSYSPGQGTKQYF.

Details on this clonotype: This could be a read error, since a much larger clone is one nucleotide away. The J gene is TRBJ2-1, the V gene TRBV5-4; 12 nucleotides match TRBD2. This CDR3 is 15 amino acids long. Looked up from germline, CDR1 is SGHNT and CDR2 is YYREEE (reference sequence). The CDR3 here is CAGSRTSGIYNEQFF. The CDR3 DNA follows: TGTGCCGGCAGCCGGACTAGCGGGATATACAATGAGCAGTTCTTC.

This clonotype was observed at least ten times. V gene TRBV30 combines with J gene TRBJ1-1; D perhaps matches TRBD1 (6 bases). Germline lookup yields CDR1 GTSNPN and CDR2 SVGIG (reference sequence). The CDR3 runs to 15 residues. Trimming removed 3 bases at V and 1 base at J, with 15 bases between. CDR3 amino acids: CAWRYVGQANTEAFF. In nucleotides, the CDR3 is TGTGCCTGGAGGTACGTGGGACAAGCGAACACTGAAGCTTTCTTT.

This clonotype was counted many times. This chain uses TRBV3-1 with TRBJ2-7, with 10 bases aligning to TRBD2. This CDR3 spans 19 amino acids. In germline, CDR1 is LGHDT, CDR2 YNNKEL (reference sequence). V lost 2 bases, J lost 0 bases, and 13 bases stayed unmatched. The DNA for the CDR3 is TGTGCCAGCAGCCAACAACTCATCTCTTGGACTAGCGGCTCCTACGAGCAGTACTTC. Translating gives CASSQQLISWTSGSYEQYF.